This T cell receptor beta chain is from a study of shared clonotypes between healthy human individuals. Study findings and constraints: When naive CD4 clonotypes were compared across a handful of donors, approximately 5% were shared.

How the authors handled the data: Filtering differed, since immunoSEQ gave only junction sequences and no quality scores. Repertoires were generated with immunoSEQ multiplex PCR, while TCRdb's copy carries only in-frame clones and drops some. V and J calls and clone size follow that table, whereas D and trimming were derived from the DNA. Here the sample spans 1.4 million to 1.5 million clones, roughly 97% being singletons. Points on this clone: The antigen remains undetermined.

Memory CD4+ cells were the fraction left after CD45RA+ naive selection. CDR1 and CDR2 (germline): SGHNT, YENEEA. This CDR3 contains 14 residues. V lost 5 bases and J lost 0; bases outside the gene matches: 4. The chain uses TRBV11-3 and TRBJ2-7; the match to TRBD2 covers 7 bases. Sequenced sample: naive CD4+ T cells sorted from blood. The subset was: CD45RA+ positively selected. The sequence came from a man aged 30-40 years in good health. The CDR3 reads CASSKAGSSYEQYF. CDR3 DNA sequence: TGTGCCAGCAGCAAAGCGGGAAGCTCCTACGAGCAGTACTTC.